This T cell receptor beta chain was captured by sequencing in a study of T-cell memory formation after mild COVID-19. Looking at the study overall: Each donor largely had its own TCR clusters. Broader study findings: There were some responding clones in pre-infection memory, which suggested that cross-reactive memory had joined. For contracting clones, CD4+ ones sat mainly in CM and EM, CD8+ in EMRA. CD4/CD8 balance characterized clones contracting day 15 to 85, and CD4+ skew characterized later expanders.

TCRdb fed the 5' RACE reads into MiXCR, producing one record per CDR3 protein. The data show 200,000 to 250,000 distinct CDR3 sequences, 10% to 13% seen once. This clonotype has a handful of counts. Its cognate antigen is unknown. V trimming: 2 bases; J trimming: 6 bases; junction bases outside the gene matches: 15. CDR3 length equals 17 residues. Germline lookup yields CDR1 SGHRS and CDR2 YFSETQ. The TCR comes from a man aged 18 to 30 who had mild COVID-19 (a few samples of this study predate the infection). Cell type and time point are not known. The chain is built from TRBV5-1 and TRBJ2-3; 7 nucleotides line up with TRBD1. Sequences were obtained from PBMCs or a T cell subset sorted from them (not recorded which). The chain's CDR3 is CASSLEGRADRADTQYF. As DNA, the CDR3 is TGCGCCAGCAGCTTAGAAGGGAGAGCCGACAGGGCCGATACGCAGTATTTT.